Below, 18 T cell receptor beta chains from the same sample are listed, as sequenced in a study of radiotherapy plus CTLA-4 blockade in lung cancer (dated 2018 in TCRdb). Library prep was done by the immunoSEQ multiplex PCR assay. TCRdb limited this immuneACCESS table to in-frame rearrangements with V and J called. A share of clones is missing; checked studies link under half to unresolved V genes, and the rest is unexplained. The sample has 30,000 or so clones on record, about 72% of them singletons. Of the sample, 7.5% falls within the top ten clones. Sequenced material: peripheral blood, taken from a patient treated with radiotherapy plus ipilimumab. These receptors were collected from a human donor with non-small cell lung cancer who had stable disease on radiotherapy plus ipilimumab.

The chain links TRBV15 to TRBJ2-1, with unresolved D. The length of the CDR3 is 14 residues. The germline V gene encodes CDR1 LNHNV and CDR2 YYDKDF (reference sequence). Deletions cut 0 bases from V and 4 bases from J, with 7 bases between. The CDR3 here is CATSRDLVYNEQFF. The CDR3 nucleotides are TGTGCCACCAGCAGAGATCTAGTGTACAATGAGCAGTTCTTC.

This clone was detected only a few times. The CDR3 protein is CAIKPPRGGEQFF. CDR3 nucleotides: TGTGCCATCAAGCCCCCCAGGGGTGGTGAGCAGTTCTTC. The chain carries TRBV10-3 and TRBJ2-1, with a weak D call TRBD1 (6 bases). The V gene's germline CDR1 is ENHRY and CDR2 SYGVKD. V was trimmed by 7 bases and J by 9 bases, leaving 16 bases between them. The CDR3 has 13 residues.

The chain combines TRBV5-1 with TRBJ1-5; no firm D call. Deletions cut 0 bases from V and 0 bases from J, with 7 bases between. The CDR3 is 15 amino acids. Germline V CDR1 and CDR2: SGHRS, YFSETQ. The CDR3: CASSLAGASNQPQHF. CDR3 nucleotides: TGCGCCAGCAGCTTGGCTGGAGCTAGCAATCAGCCCCAGCATTTT.

The J gene is TRBJ2-5, the V gene TRBV2; possible D gene TRBD1, 6 bases. V lost 5 bases, J lost 0 bases, and 13 bases lay in between. The CDR3 loop spans 15 amino acids. From germline, CDR1 is SNHLY and CDR2 FYNNEI. The CDR3 sequence: CASSLQGLYQETQYF. As DNA, the CDR3 is TGTGCCAGCAGTCTTCAGGGGTTGTACCAAGAGACCCAGTACTTC.

V and J are TRBV7-3 and TRBJ2-5, with D maybe TRBD1 (6 bases). V was trimmed by 5 bases and J by 1 base, leaving 8 bases between them. The germline V gene encodes CDR1 SGHTA and CDR2 FQGTGA. CDR3 size: 13 residues. CDR3 in DNA: TGTGCCAGCAGCAGACAGGTCCAAGAGACCCAGTACTTC. Its protein is CASSRQVQETQYF.

This clone was detected only once. The chain couples TRBV28 to TRBJ1-2, with a possible D match to TRBD1 (5 bases). This CDR3 comprises 17 residues. V gave up 6 bases and J gave up 4 bases, with 24 bases separating them. The V gene's germline CDR1 is MDHEN and CDR2 SYDVKM. DNA of the CDR3: TGTGCCAGCAGCTACACAGGCCGGGTAGTGCTAAGCTATGGCTACACCTTC. Residues: CASSYTGRVVLSYGYTF.

The gene calls are TRBV6-1 and TRBJ2-7; no reliable D call. The CDR3 spans 13 residues. CDR1 and CDR2 (germline): MNHNS, SASEGT. The V end lost 10 bases, the J end lost 3 bases, and 16 bases lay between the germline ends. The CDR3 DNA follows: TGTGCCACCTTTTCTTTTTGGGTCTACGAGCAGTACTTC. Its translation is CATFSFWVYEQYF.

In DNA, the CDR3 is TGTGCCAGCAGCGCCGGGACAGGGAAGGAAACTGGAAACACCATATATTTT. Amino acid sequence: CASSAGTGKETGNTIYF. The chain couples TRBV7-8 to TRBJ1-3; 9 nucleotides align to TRBD1. The germline gives CDR1 SGHVS, CDR2 FQNEAQ. V dropped 5 bases and J dropped 2; count of bases not matched to a gene: 10. CDR3 length equals 17 residues.

The V gene is TRBV23-1, the J gene TRBJ2-7; 11 bases fit TRBD2. TRBV23-1 is an open reading frame, and its role is uncertain. CDR3 length: 12 residues. With 10 bases clipped from V and 5 bases from J, the junction kept 4 bases outside the gene matches. DNA for the CDR3: TGCGCCATCGCTAGCGGGGGGAACGAGCAGTACGTC. Protein: CAIASGGNEQYV.

This chain links TRBV2 with TRBJ1-5, with D possibly being TRBD1 (5 bases). Germline lookup yields CDR1 SNHLY and CDR2 FYNNEI. The V and J ends lost 6 bases and 4 bases respectively, with 13 bases between them. The length of the CDR3 is 14 residues. CDR3 DNA sequence: TGTGCCAGCAGCCCTGACAGCCCTAATCAGCCCCAGCATTTT. Its translation is CASSPDSPNQPQHF.

The chain links TRBV18 to TRBJ1-6; D is ambiguous. This CDR3 comprises 15 residues. Trimming removed 2 bases at V and 8 bases at J, with 13 bases between. Germline CDR1 is KGHSH and CDR2 is LQKENI. Here the CDR3 reads CASSPDRPPDSPLHF. For the CDR3, the DNA is TGTGCCAGCTCACCAGACCGCCCCCCTGATTCACCCCTCCACTTT. Together with reference TRBV18 and TRBJ1-6, the CDR3 gives the full variable domain: NAGVMQNPRHLVRRRGQEARLRCSPMKGHSHVYWYRQLPEEGLKFMVYLQKENIIDESGMPKERFSAEFPKEGPSILRIQQVVRGDSAAYFCASSPDRPPDSPLHFGNGTRLTVT.

The gene calls are TRBV7-2 and TRBJ2-3, with D unresolved. CDR3 length equals 16 residues. Germline V lookup: CDR1 SGHTA, CDR2 FQGNSA. Trimming cost V 5 bases and J 0 bases, with 15 bases left between them. The CDR3 sequence: CASSPGLLGSTDTQYF. The CDR3 DNA follows: TGTGCCAGCAGCCCCGGTTTGCTAGGGAGCACAGATACGCAGTATTTT.

The chain links TRBV19 to TRBJ1-1; D gene uncertain. CDR1 is LNHDA, CDR2 SQIVND, per germline (reference sequence). The CDR3 sequence is 11 residues long. V gave up 5 bases and J gave up 6 bases, with 7 bases separating them. In nucleotides, the CDR3 is TGTGCCAGTAGTTGGACGGCTGAAGCTTTCTTT. This sequence encodes CASSWTAEAFF.

This clone turned up a few times. This chain connects TRBV4-1 to TRBJ1-2, with 8 bases fitting TRBD1. The germline CDR1 and CDR2 sequences are MGHRA and YSYEKL. The ends lost 0 bases at V and 4 bases at J; junction bases unmatched: 7. The CDR3 loop spans 16 amino acids. CDR3 loop: CASSQEARTGPYGYTF. In DNA, the CDR3 is TGCGCCAGCAGCCAAGAAGCAAGGACAGGGCCCTATGGCTACACCTTC.

The J gene is TRBJ2-4, the V gene TRBV4-1, with 8 bases fitting TRBD2. The CDR3 sequence is 19 residues long. With 4 bases clipped from V and 1 base from J, the junction kept 15 bases outside the gene matches. CDR1 is MGHRA, CDR2 YSYEKL, per germline. The CDR3 here is CASSPEVIRAGVAKNIQYF. In DNA, the CDR3 is TGCGCCAGCAGCCCCGAGGTTATACGAGCGGGGGTCGCCAAAAACATTCAGTACTTC.

V is TRBV7-6 and J is TRBJ1-1, with D unresolved. This CDR3 spans 14 amino acids. Germline V gene lookup returns CDR1 SGHVS and CDR2 FNYEAQ. The V and J ends lost 1 base and 3 bases respectively, with 9 bases between them. CDR3 nucleotide sequence: TGTGCCAGCAGCTTAGGGGTGTTGGACACTGAAGCTTTCTTT. Translated, it gives CASSLGVLDTEAFF.

The chain recombines TRBV7-2 with TRBJ2-7; 7 bases fit TRBD2. The CDR3 consists of 17 residues. The V gene's germline CDR1 is SGHTA and CDR2 FQGNSA. V shed 6 bases and J 0 bases; nucleotides not matched to a gene: 14. In nucleotides, the CDR3 is TGTGCCAGCAGGCCAAAGAGGGGCATAGCGGGCTCCTACGAGCAGTACTTC. Residues: CASRPKRGIAGSYEQYF.

The chain recombines TRBV30 with TRBJ1-3; D may be TRBD1 (5 bases). The germline V and J ends were trimmed by 0 bases and 1 base, with 10 bases remaining between them. This CDR3 has 15 amino acids. Looked up from germline, CDR1 is GTSNPN and CDR2 is SVGIG (reference sequence). The CDR3 loop reads CAWSVRGRSGNTIYF. Here the CDR3 DNA reads TGTGCCTGGAGTGTACGGGGGAGGTCTGGAAACACCATATATTTT.